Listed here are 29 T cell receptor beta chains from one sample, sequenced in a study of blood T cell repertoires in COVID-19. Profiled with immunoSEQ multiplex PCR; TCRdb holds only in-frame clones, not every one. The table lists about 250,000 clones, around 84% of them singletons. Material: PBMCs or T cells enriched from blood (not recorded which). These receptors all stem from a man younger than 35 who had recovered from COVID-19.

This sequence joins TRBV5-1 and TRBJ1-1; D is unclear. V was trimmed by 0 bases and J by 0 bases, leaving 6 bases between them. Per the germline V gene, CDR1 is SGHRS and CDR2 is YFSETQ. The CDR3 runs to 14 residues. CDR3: CASSLDRLNTEAFF. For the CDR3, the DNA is TGCGCCAGCAGCTTGGACAGATTGAACACTGAAGCTTTCTTT. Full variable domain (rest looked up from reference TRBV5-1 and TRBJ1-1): KAGVTQTPRYLIKTRGQQVTLSCSPISGHRSVSWYQQTPGQGLQFLFEYFSETQRNKGNFPGRFSGRQFSNSRSEMNVSTLELGDSALYLCASSLDRLNTEAFFGQGTRLTVV.

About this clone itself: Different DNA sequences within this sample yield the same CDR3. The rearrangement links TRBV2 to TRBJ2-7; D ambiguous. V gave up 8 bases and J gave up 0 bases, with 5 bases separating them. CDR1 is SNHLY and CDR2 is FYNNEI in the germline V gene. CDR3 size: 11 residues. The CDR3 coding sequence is TGTGCCAGCGGTAGCTCCTACGAGCAGTACTTC. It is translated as CASGSSYEQYF.

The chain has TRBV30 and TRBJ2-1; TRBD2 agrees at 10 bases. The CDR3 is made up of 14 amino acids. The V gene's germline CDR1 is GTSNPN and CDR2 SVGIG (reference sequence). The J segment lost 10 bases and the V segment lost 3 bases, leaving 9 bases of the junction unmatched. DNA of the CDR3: TGTGCCTGGAGAGGAGCGGGAGGGCCGGGGGAGCAGTTCTTC. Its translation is CAWRGAGGPGEQFF.

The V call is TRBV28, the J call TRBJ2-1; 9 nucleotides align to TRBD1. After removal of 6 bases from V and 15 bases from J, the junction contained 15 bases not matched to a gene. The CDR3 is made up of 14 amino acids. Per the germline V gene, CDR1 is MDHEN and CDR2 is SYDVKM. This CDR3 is CASSPPRTGGGLFF. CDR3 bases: TGTGCCAGCAGCCCCCCCCGAACAGGGGGCGGTCTGTTCTTC.

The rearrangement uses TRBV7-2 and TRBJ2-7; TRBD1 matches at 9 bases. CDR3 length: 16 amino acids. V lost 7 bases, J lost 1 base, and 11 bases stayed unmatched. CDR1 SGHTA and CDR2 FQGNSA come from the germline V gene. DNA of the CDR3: TGTGCCAGCATCGACAGGGGGTCCGGGTCTTCCTACGAGCAGTACTTC. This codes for CASIDRGSGSSYEQYF.

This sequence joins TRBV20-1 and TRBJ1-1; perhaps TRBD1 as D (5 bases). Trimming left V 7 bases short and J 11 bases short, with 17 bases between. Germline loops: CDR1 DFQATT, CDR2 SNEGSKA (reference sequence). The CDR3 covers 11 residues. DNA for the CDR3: TGCAGTGTTGCCCGACAGACGGCGGCTTTCTTT. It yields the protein CSVARQTAAFF.

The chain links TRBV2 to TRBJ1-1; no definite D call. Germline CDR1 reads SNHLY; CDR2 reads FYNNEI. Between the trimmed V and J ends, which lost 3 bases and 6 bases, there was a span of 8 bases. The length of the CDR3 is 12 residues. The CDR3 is CASSDGESEAFF. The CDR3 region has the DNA TGTGCCAGCAGTGATGGTGAGTCTGAAGCTTTCTTT.

The CDR3 DNA sequence: TGTGCCAGCAGGATACCTCAGGGGGCCACTGAAGCTTTCTTT. Protein product: CASRIPQGATEAFF. The V and J genes are TRBV6-5 and TRBJ1-1; 8 bases agree with TRBD1. Trimming cost V 6 bases and J 4 bases; bases outside gene matches: 7. The CDR3 runs 14 residues. Germline V lookup: CDR1 MNHEY, CDR2 SVGAGI.

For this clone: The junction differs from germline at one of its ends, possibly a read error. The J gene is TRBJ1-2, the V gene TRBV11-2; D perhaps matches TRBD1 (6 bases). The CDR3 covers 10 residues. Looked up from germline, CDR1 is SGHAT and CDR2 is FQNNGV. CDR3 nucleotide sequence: TGTGCCAGCAGCCGGGGACAAACCTTATTC. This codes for CASSRGQTLF.

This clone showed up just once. CDR3 DNA sequence: TGTGCCAGCAGCCAGGGACTTAACTATGGCTACACCTTC. Translation: CASSQGLNYGYTF. This chain uses TRBV3-1 (or the pseudogene TRBV3-2) with TRBJ1-2; maybe TRBD1 (5 bases). The CDR3 extends over 13 amino acids. CDR1 is LGHDT, CDR2 YNNKEL, per germline (reference sequence). V lost 3 bases, J lost 1 base, and 6 bases lay in between.

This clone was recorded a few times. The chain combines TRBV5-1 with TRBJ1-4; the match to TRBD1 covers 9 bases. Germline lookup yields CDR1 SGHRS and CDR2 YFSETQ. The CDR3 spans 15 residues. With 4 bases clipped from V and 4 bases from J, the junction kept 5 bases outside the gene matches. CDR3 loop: CASSVGQGINEKLFF. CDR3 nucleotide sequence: TGCGCCAGCAGCGTCGGACAGGGGATTAATGAAAAACTGTTTTTT.

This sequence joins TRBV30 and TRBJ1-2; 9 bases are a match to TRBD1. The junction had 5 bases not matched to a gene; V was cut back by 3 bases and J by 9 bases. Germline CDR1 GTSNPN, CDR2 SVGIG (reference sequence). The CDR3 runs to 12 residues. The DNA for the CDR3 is TGTGCCTGGAGCGGGACAGGGAGTAGCTACACCTTC. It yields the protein CAWSGTGSSYTF.

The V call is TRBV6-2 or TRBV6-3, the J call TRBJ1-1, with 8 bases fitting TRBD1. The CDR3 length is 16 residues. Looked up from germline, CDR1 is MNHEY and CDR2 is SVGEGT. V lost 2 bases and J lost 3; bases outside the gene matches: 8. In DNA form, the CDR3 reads TGTGCCAGCAGTTACCCGGCAGGGGGCTTGTACACTGAAGCTTTCTTT. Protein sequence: CASSYPAGGLYTEAFF.

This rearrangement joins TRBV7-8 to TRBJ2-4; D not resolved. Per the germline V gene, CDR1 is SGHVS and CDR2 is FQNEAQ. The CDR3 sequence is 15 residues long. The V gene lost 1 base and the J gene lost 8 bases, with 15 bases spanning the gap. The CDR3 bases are TGTGCCAGCAGCTTAGGACCCTGGGCCCCTGACATTCAGTACTTC. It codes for CASSLGPWAPDIQYF. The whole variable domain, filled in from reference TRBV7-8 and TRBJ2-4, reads GAGVSQSPRYKVAKRGQDVALRCDPISGHVSLFWYQQALGQGPEFLTYFQNEAQLDKSGLPSDRFFAERPEGSVSTLKIQRTQQEDSAVYLCASSLGPWAPDIQYFGAGTRLSVL.

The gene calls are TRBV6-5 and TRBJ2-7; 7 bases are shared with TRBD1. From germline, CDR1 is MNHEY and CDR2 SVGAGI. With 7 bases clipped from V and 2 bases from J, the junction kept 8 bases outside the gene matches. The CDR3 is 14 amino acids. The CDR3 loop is CASNQGGTAYEQYF. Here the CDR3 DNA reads TGTGCCAGCAATCAAGGTGGGACAGCCTACGAGCAGTACTTC.

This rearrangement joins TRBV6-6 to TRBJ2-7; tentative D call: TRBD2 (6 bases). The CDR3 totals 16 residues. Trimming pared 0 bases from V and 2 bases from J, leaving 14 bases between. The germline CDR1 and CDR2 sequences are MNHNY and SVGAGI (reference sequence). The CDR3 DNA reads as TGTGCCAGCAGTTACTCGCTGTCAGGGAGGACCTACGAGCAGTACTTC. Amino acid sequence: CASSYSLSGRTYEQYF.

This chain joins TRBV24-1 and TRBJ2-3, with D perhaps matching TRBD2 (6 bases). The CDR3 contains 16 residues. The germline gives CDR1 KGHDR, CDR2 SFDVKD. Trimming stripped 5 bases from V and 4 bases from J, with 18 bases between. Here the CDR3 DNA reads TGTGCCACCAGTGGCCCCCGGGGGAACCTTCCAGATACGCAGTATTTT. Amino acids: CATSGPRGNLPDTQYF.

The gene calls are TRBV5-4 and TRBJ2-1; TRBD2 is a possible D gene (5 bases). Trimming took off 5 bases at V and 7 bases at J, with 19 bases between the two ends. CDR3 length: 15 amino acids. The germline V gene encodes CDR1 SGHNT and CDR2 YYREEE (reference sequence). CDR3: CASRPDLGIGNEQFF. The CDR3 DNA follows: TGTGCCAGCAGACCCGACCTCGGGATAGGGAATGAGCAGTTCTTC.

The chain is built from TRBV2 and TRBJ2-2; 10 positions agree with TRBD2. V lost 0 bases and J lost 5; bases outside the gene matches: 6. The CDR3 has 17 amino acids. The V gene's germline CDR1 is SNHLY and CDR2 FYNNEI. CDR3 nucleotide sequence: TGTGCCAGCAGTGAAGCGCGTAGCGGGGGGAGTACCGGGGAGCTGTTTTTT. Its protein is CASSEARSGGSTGELFF.

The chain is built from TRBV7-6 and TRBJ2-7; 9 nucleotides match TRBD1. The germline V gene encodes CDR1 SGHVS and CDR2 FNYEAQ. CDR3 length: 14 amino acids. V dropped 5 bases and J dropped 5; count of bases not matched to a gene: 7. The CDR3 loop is CASSRGTGRHEQYF. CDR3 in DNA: TGTGCCAGCAGCAGGGGGACAGGGAGACACGAGCAGTACTTC.

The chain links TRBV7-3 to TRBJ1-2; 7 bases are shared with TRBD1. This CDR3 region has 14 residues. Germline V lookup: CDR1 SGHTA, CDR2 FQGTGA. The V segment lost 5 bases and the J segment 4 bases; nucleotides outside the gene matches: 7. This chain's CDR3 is CASSPFAGGYGYTF. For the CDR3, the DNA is TGTGCCAGCAGCCCCTTCGCAGGGGGCTATGGCTACACCTTC. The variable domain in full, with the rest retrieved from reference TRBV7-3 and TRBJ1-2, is GAGVSQTPSNKVTEKGKYVELRCDPISGHTALYWYRQSLGQGPEFLIYFQGTGAADDSGLPNDRFFAVRPEGSVSTLKIQRTERGDSAVYLCASSPFAGGYGYTFGSGTRLTVV.

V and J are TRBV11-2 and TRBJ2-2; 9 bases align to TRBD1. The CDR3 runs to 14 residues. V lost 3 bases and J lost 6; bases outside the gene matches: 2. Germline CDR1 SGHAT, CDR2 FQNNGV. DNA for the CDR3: TGTGCCAGCAGCTTGGGGACAGGGTCCGGGGAGCTGTTTTTT. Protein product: CASSLGTGSGELFF.

The CDR3 nucleotides are TGCGCCAGCACCCTCCTCCCAGGGGATACCTCGAACACCGGGGAGCTGTTTTTT. It encodes CASTLLPGDTSNTGELFF. V is TRBV23-1 and J is TRBJ2-2, with TRBD1 as a possible D gene (6 bases). TRBV23-1 is an ORF for which the function is uncertain. The CDR3 totals 18 residues. V was clipped by 7 bases and J by 0 bases, with 21 bases between them.

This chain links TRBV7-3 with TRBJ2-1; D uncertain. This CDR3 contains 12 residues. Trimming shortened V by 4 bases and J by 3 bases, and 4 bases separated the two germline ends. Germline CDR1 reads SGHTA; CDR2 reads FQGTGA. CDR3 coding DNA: TGTGCCAGCAGCTCCCTCTACAATGAGCAGTTCTTC. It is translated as CASSSLYNEQFF.

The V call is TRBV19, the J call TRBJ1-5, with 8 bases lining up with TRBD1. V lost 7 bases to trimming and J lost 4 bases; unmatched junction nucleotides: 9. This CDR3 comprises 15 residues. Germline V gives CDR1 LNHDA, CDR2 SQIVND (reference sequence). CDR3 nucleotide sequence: TGTGCCAGTACTCTCCGGACAGGGACGAATCAGCCCCAGCATTTT. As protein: CASTLRTGTNQPQHF.

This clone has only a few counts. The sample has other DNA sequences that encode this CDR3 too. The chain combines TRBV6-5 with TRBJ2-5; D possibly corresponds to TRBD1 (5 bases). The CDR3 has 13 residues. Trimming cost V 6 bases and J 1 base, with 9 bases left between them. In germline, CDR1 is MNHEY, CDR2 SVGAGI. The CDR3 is CASSPDTQETQYF. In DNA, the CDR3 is TGTGCCAGCAGCCCGGACACCCAAGAGACCCAGTACTTC.

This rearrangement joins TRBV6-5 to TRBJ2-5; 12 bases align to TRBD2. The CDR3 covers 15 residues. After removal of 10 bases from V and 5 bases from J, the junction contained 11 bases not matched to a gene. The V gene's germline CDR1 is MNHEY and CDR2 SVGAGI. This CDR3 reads CATQRLAGAGETQYF. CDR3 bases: TGTGCCACCCAACGACTAGCGGGAGCGGGTGAGACCCAGTACTTC.

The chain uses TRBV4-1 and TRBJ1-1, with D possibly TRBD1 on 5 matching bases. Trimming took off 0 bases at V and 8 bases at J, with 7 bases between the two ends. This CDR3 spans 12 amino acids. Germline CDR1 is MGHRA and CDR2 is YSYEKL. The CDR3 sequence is CASSQDGGEAFF. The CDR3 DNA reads TGCGCCAGCAGCCAAGATGGGGGGGAAGCTTTCTTT.

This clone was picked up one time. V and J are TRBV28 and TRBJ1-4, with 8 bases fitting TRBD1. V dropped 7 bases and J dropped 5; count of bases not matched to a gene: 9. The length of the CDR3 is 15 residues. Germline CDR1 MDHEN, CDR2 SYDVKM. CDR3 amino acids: CASKLRGRENEKLFF. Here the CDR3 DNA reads TGTGCCAGCAAACTCAGGGGGCGAGAGAATGAAAAACTGTTTTTT.